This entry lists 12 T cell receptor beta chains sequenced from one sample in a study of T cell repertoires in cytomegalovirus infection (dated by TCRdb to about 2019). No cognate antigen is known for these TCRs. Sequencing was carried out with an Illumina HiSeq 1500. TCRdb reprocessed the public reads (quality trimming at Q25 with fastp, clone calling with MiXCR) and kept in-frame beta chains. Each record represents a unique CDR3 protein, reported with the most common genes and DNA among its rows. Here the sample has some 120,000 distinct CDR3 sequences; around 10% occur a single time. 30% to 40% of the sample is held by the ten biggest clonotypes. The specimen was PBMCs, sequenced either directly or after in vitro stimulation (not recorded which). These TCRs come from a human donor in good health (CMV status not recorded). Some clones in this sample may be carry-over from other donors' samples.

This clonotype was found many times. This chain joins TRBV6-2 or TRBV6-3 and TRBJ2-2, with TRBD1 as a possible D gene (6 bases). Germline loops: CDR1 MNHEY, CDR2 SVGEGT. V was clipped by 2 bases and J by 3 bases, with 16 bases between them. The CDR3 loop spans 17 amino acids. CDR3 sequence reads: CASSYGGNDQYTGELFF. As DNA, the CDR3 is TGTGCCAGCAGTTACGGGGGCAACGACCAATACACCGGGGAGCTGTTTTTT.

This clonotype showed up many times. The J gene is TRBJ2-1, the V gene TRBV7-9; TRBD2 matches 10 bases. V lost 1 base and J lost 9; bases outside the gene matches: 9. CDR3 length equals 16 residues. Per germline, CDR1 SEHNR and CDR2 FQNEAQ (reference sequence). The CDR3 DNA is TGTGCCAGCAGCTTAGTCTCCAGCGGGAGGGCCGGTGAGCAGTTCTTC. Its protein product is CASSLVSSGRAGEQFF.

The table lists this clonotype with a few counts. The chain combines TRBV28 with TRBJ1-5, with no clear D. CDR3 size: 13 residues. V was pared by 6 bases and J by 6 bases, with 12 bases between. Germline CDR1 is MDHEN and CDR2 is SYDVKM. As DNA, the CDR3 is TGTGCCAGCAGCCCGGGCGGATCTCAGCCCCAGCATTTT. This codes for CASSPGGSQPQHF.

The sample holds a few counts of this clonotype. The CDR3 nucleotides are TGTGCCAGCAGCTCCGGGAGGAGTGAATCACCCCTCCACTTT. Residues: CASSSGRSESPLHF. The chain is built from TRBV7-9 and TRBJ1-6; D call uncertain. Germline loops: CDR1 SEHNR, CDR2 FQNEAQ (reference sequence). This CDR3 contains 14 residues. The V and J ends lost 4 bases and 10 bases respectively, with 14 bases between them.

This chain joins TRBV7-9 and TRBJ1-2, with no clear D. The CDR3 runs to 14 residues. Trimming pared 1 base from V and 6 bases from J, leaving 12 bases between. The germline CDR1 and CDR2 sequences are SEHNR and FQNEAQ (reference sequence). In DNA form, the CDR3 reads TGTGCCAGCAGCTTAGGCTCCACGGCACATGGCTACACCTTC. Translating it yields CASSLGSTAHGYTF.

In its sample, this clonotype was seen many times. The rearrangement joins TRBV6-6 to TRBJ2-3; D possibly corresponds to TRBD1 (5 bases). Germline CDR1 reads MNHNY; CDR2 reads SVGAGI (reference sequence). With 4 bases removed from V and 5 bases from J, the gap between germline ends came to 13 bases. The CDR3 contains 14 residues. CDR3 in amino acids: CASSSKMGQDTQYF. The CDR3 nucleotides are TGTGCCAGCAGTTCTAAAATGGGGCAAGATACGCAGTATTTT.

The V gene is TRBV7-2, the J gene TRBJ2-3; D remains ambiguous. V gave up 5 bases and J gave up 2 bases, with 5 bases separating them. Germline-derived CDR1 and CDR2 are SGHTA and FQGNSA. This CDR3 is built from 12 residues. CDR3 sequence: CASSTFTDTQYF. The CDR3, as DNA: TGTGCCAGCAGCACCTTCACAGATACGCAGTATTTT.

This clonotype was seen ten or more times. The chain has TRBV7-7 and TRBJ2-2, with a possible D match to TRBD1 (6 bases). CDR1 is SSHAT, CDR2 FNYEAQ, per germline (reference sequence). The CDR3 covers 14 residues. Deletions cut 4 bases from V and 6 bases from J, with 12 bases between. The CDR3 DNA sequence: TGTGCCAGCAGCTCAGGACAGCCCGCCGGGGAGCTGTTTTTT. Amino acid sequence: CASSSGQPAGELFF.

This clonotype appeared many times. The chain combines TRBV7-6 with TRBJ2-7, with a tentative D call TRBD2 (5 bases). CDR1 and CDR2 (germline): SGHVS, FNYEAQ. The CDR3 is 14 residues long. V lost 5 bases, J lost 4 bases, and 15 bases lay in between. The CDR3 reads CASSPGISLYEQYV. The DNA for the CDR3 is TGTGCCAGCAGCCCGGGGATTTCGCTATACGAGCAGTACGTC.

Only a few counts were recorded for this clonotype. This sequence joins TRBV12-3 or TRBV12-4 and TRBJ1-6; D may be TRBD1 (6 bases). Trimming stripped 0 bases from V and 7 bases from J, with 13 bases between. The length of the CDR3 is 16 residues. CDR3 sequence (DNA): TGTGCCAGCAGTTTAGCGAGGGGGACTGACAATTCACCCCTCCACTTT. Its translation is CASSLARGTDNSPLHF.

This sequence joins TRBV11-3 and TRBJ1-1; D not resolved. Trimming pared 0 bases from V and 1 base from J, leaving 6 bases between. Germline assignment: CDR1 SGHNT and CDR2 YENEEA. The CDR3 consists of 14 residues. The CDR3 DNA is TGTGCCAGCAGCTTAGATGGGAGGAACACTGAAGCTTTCTTT. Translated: CASSLDGRNTEAFF. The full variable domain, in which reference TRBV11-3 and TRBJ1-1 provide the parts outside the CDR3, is EAGVVQSPRYKIIEKKQPVAFWCNPISGHNTLYWYLQNLGQGPELLIRYENEEAVDDSQLPKDRFSAERLKGVDSTLKIQPAELGDSAVYLCASSLDGRNTEAFFGQGTRLTVV.

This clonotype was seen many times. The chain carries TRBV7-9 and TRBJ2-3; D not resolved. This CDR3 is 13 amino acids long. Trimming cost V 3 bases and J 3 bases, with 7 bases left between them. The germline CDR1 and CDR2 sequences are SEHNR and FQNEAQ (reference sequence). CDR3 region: CASSLISTDTQYF. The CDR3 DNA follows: TGTGCCAGCAGCTTGATCTCAACAGATACGCAGTATTTT.